These 30 T cell receptor beta chains came from one sample sequenced in a study of shared clonotypes between healthy human individuals. Clones were sequenced by immunoSEQ multiplex PCR, and TCRdb holds only the in-frame ones, with some missing. This sample yields about a million clones, of which roughly 80% are seen a single time; 0.85% to 1% belongs to the top ten. Sequenced material: memory CD4+ T cells from PBMCs. Described subset: CD45RA-negative fraction. The origin of the receptors is a man between 18 and 29 years old in good health. Some clones in this sample may be carry-over from other donors' samples.

The V call is TRBV9, the J call TRBJ2-2; tentatively, D is TRBD2 (5 bases). V lost 1 base, J lost 6 bases, and 7 bases lay in between. Germline loops: CDR1 SGDLS, CDR2 YYNGEE. The CDR3 consists of 13 residues. CDR3 region: CASSVTRAGELFF. In nucleotides, the CDR3 is TGTGCCAGCAGCGTAACTAGAGCCGGGGAGCTGTTTTTT. The whole variable domain, remainder taken from reference TRBV9 and TRBJ2-2, is DSGVTQTPKHLITATGQRVTLRCSPRSGDLSVYWYQQSLDQGLQFLIQYYNGEERAKGNILERFSAQQFPDLHSELNLSSLELGDSALYFCASSVTRAGELFFGEGSRLTVL.

This chain uses TRBV7-8 with TRBJ2-1, with TRBD2 matching over 8 bases. This CDR3 spans 15 amino acids. CDR1 and CDR2 (germline): SGHVS, FQNEAQ. V lost 5 bases, J lost 5 bases, and 8 bases stayed unmatched. CDR3 DNA sequence: TGTGCCAGCAGCCGTAGGGTAGCGGGACACAATGAGCAGTTCTTC. Its protein product is CASSRRVAGHNEQFF.

The gene calls are TRBV6-1 and TRBJ2-3; D ambiguous. The CDR3 consists of 13 residues. V was shortened by 5 bases and J by 4 bases, with 10 bases between the two germline ends. Germline V gives CDR1 MNHNS, CDR2 SASEGT. In DNA form, the CDR3 reads TGTGCCAGCAGTATATACATCCCAGATACGCAGTATTTT. Translating it yields CASSIYIPDTQYF.

The V and J genes are TRBV5-6 and TRBJ1-2; D is unresolved. From germline, CDR1 is SGHDT and CDR2 YYEEEE. This CDR3 is built from 15 residues. Trimming shortened V by 5 bases and J by 4 bases, and 18 bases separated the two germline ends. The CDR3: CASRPPGRGSYGYTF. In nucleotides, the CDR3 is TGTGCCAGCAGACCACCGGGCCGAGGGTCCTATGGCTACACCTTC.

This chain links TRBV9 with TRBJ1-4, with a weak D call TRBD1 (6 bases). CDR3 size: 15 residues. V was trimmed by 0 bases and J by 8 bases, leaving 14 bases between them. Germline CDR1 and CDR2: SGDLS and YYNGEE. As DNA, the CDR3 is TGTGCCAGCAGCGTAGAGGGCACAGGGTCGGAAAAACTGTTTTTT. It codes for CASSVEGTGSEKLFF.

The chain carries TRBV11-1 and TRBJ2-5, with TRBD2 identical over 11 bases. J gave up 4 bases and V 5 bases, and 3 bases lay outside the gene matches. The CDR3 extends over 14 amino acids. From germline, CDR1 is SGHAT and CDR2 FQDESV (reference sequence). CDR3 sequence reads: CASSRSGGGETQYF. Here the CDR3 DNA reads TGTGCCAGCAGCCGTAGCGGGGGGGGAGAGACCCAGTACTTC.

As DNA, the CDR3 is TGTGCCAGTTCCCTCAGGGCGAACACTGAAGCTTTCTTT. This gives the protein CASSLRANTEAFF. This sequence joins TRBV19 and TRBJ1-1, with a tentative D call TRBD1 (5 bases). Germline assignment: CDR1 LNHDA and CDR2 SQIVND (reference sequence). V shed 8 bases and J shed 1 base, with 11 bases lying between them. The CDR3 totals 13 residues.

The V and J genes are TRBV28 and TRBJ2-3; 13 bases are shared with TRBD2. The V gene end was trimmed by 5 bases and the J gene end by 2 bases; junction bases not matched to a gene: 7. Per germline, CDR1 MDHEN and CDR2 SYDVKM. This CDR3 contains 17 residues. The CDR3 DNA follows: TGTGCCAGCAGTAGCCGGACTAGCGGGAGAAACACAGATACGCAGTATTTT. Residues: CASSSRTSGRNTDTQYF.

The rearrangement uses TRBV15 and TRBJ1-2; tentatively, D is TRBD1 (6 bases). CDR3 size: 12 residues. Germline CDR1 reads LNHNV; CDR2 reads YYDKDF (reference sequence). V was clipped by 0 bases and J by 13 bases, with 12 bases between them. This chain's CDR3 is CATSRETGHRTF. CDR3 coding DNA: TGTGCCACCAGCAGAGAGACAGGCCATCGCACCTTC. Looking up the rest from reference TRBV15 and TRBJ1-2 gives the full variable domain: DAMVIQNPRYQVTQFGKPVTLSCSQTLNHNVMYWYQQKSSQAPKLLFHYYDKDFNNEADTPDNFQSRRPNTSFCFLDIRSPGLGDTAMYLCATSRETGHRTFGSGTRLTVV.

The V and J genes are TRBV11-2 and TRBJ2-5; unclear D gene. This CDR3 comprises 17 residues. Germline V gene data show CDR1 as SGHAT and CDR2 as FQNNGV. Trimming shortened V by 5 bases and J by 7 bases, and 26 bases separated the two germline ends. For the CDR3, the DNA is TGTGCCAGCAGCCCACTCACTCGGCAGGAAGGGTCGGGGACCCAGTACTTC. As protein: CASSPLTRQEGSGTQYF.

This chain connects TRBV28 to TRBJ2-5, with 8 positions matching TRBD2. The CDR3 extends over 16 amino acids. Germline CDR1 reads MDHEN; CDR2 reads SYDVKM. The V gene end was trimmed by 4 bases and the J gene end by 0 bases; junction bases not matched to a gene: 7. In DNA form, the CDR3 reads TGTGCCAGCAGTTCCTCCAGCGGGAGTCACCAAGAGACCCAGTACTTC. Its translation is CASSSSSGSHQETQYF.

The chain recombines TRBV2 with TRBJ2-7; TRBD1 might be the D (5 bases). Germline-derived CDR1 and CDR2 are SNHLY and FYNNEI. V lost 8 bases and J 1 base, leaving 9 bases between the germline ends. This CDR3 comprises 12 residues. The CDR3 region is CASVKGSYEQYF. The DNA for the CDR3 is TGTGCCAGCGTAAAGGGGTCCTACGAGCAGTACTTC. Drawing the rest from reference TRBV2 and TRBJ2-7, the complete variable domain is EPEVTQTPSHQVTQMGQEVILRCVPISNHLYFYWYRQILGQKVEFLVSFYNNEISEKSEIFDDQFSVERPDGSNFTLKIRSTKLEDSAMYFCASVKGSYEQYFGPGTRLTVT.

This clone has just one count. The CDR3 here is CASSPGTSRYEQYF. The CDR3 DNA sequence: TGTGCCAGCAGCCCCGGGACTAGCAGATACGAGCAGTACTTC. The chain uses TRBV5-4 and TRBJ2-7; 9 positions agree with TRBD2. Germline V gene sequence: CDR1 SGHNT, CDR2 YYREEE (reference sequence). The CDR3 runs 14 residues. Trimming removed 4 bases from V and 4 bases from J; junction bases left unmatched: 6.

The chain joins TRBV5-1 to TRBJ2-3; 9 bases fit TRBD2. Germline V gene lookup returns CDR1 SGHRS and CDR2 YFSETQ. The junction had 10 bases not matched to a gene; V was cut back by 2 bases and J by 0 bases. The CDR3 is 18 residues long. Written as DNA, the CDR3 is TGCGCCAGCAGCTTTACAGTTAGCGGGGGCCCTAGCACAGATACGCAGTATTTT. As protein: CASSFTVSGGPSTDTQYF.

Turning to this clone: Its ends do not fully match the called genes, so a read error is possible. The chain recombines TRBV28 with TRBJ2-7, with D perhaps given as TRBD1 or TRBD2 (5 bases each). The CDR3 runs to 16 residues. Looked up from germline, CDR1 is MDHEN and CDR2 is SYDVKM. The CDR3 nucleotides are TGTGCCAGCAGTTTTGAGGGACGGTTCCCAGGGTACGAGCAGCACTTC. As protein: CASSFEGRFPGYEQHF. The full variable domain, completed using reference TRBV28 and TRBJ2-7, is DVKVTQSSRYLVKRTGEKVFLECVQDMDHENMFWYRQDPGLGLRLIYFSYDVKMKEKGDIPEGYSVSREKKERFSLILESASTNQTSMYLCASSFEGRFPGYEQHFGPGTRLTVT.

This rearrangement joins TRBV19 to TRBJ1-3; D is possibly TRBD1 (5 bases). Trimming took 7 bases from V and 2 from J, leaving 21 bases between them. The CDR3 covers 17 residues. Germline CDR1 and CDR2: LNHDA and SQIVND (reference sequence). The CDR3: CASTPFHMGGTGNTIYF. The CDR3 DNA reads as TGTGCCAGTACCCCTTTCCATATGGGGGGAACTGGAAACACCATATATTTT.

The J gene is TRBJ2-3, the V gene TRBV7-9, with 7 bases matching TRBD1. V dropped 4 bases and J dropped 0; count of bases not matched to a gene: 10. Germline V CDR1 and CDR2: SEHNR, FQNEAQ (reference sequence). The CDR3 has 17 amino acids. CDR3: CASSYRTGLTSTDTQYF. In DNA, the CDR3 is TGTGCCAGCAGCTACCGGACAGGTCTTACTAGCACAGATACGCAGTATTTT.

The gene calls are TRBV19 and TRBJ1-2, with D perhaps matching TRBD1 (6 bases). Trimming shortened V by 4 bases and J by 4 bases, and 25 bases separated the two germline ends. CDR3 length equals 18 residues. Germline V lookup: CDR1 LNHDA, CDR2 SQIVND (reference sequence). CDR3 sequence: CASSTSKGGSGQTYGYTF. The CDR3 DNA reads TGTGCCAGTAGTACCTCGAAGGGGGGTTCTGGACAAACCTATGGCTACACCTTC.

V gene TRBV5-5 combines with J gene TRBJ2-3, with 10 nucleotides matching TRBD2. The junction had 9 bases not matched to a gene; V was cut back by 2 bases and J by 3 bases. The germline V gene encodes CDR1 SGHKS and CDR2 YYEKEE (reference sequence). This CDR3 comprises 17 residues. The CDR3: CASSLWSVTSGTDTQYF. The CDR3 DNA follows: TGTGCCAGCAGCTTATGGTCTGTGACTAGCGGGACAGATACGCAGTATTTT. The whole variable domain, filled in from reference TRBV5-5 and TRBJ2-3, reads DAGVTQSPTHLIKTRGQQVTLRCSPISGHKSVSWYQQVLGQGPQFIFQYYEKEERGRGNFPDRFSARQFPNYSSELNVNALLLGDSALYLCASSLWSVTSGTDTQYFGPGTRLTVL.

The chain employs TRBV23-1 and TRBJ2-7; 9 nucleotides align to TRBD2. TRBV23-1 is an open reading frame whose function is uncertain. CDR3 length: 17 residues. V dropped 7 bases and J dropped 5; count of bases not matched to a gene: 18. As DNA, the CDR3 is TGCGCCAGCACCTCGCTCCTCGGCGGGAGGGCCCCCCACGAGCAGTACTTC. Its protein product is CASTSLLGGRAPHEQYF.

This clone has only a few counts. The rearrangement uses TRBV28 and TRBJ1-1, with no clear D. Germline lookup yields CDR1 MDHEN and CDR2 SYDVKM. The CDR3 totals 16 residues. The V gene lost 6 bases and the J gene lost 1 base, with 18 bases spanning the gap. The CDR3 loop is CASRPGGRTRNTEAFF. Written as DNA, the CDR3 is TGTGCCAGCAGACCCGGTGGGCGGACGAGGAACACTGAAGCTTTCTTT. Full variable domain (outside the CDR3, taken from reference TRBV28 and TRBJ1-1): DVKVTQSSRYLVKRTGEKVFLECVQDMDHENMFWYRQDPGLGLRLIYFSYDVKMKEKGDIPEGYSVSREKKERFSLILESASTNQTSMYLCASRPGGRTRNTEAFFGQGTRLTVV.

This clone was seen only once. V gene TRBV10-1 combines with J gene TRBJ2-3, with D possibly matching TRBD1 (6 bases). Germline loops: CDR1 WNHNN, CDR2 SYGVQD (reference sequence). This CDR3 has 16 residues. Trimming cost V 4 bases and J 0 bases, with 14 bases left between them. The CDR3 protein is CASSVYRATSTDTQYF. Written as DNA, the CDR3 is TGCGCCAGCAGTGTATACAGGGCAACTAGCACAGATACGCAGTATTTT.

On this clone itself: Other DNA sequences in this sample translate to the same CDR3. This sequence joins TRBV9 and TRBJ2-5; D is ambiguous. CDR1 is SGDLS and CDR2 is YYNGEE in the germline V gene. The CDR3 length is 13 residues. The ends were cut back, 0 bases at V and 1 base at J, with 4 bases in the middle. The CDR3 coding sequence is TGTGCCAGCAGCGTAGATAGCCAAGAGACCCAGTACTTC. As protein: CASSVDSQETQYF.

This clone has just a few counts. The CDR3 sequence is CASSLGRRNYGYTF. DNA for the CDR3: TGTGCCAGCAGCCTTGGGCGGCGCAACTATGGCTACACCTTC. The chain has TRBV6-5 and TRBJ1-2, with unresolved D. Trimming stripped 6 bases from V and 2 bases from J, with 13 bases between. This CDR3 has 14 residues. Germline CDR1 reads MNHEY; CDR2 reads SVGAGI.

The table lists this clone with a count of one. The V and J genes are TRBV4-3 and TRBJ2-7; 11 nucleotides agree with TRBD2. V gave up 2 bases and J gave up 4 bases; unmatched junction bases: 7. Germline V gene lookup returns CDR1 LGHNA and CDR2 YSLEER. The CDR3 is 16 amino acids. This CDR3 is CASSQYTTSGIYEQYF. The CDR3 DNA reads as TGCGCCAGCAGCCAATACACGACTAGCGGGATTTACGAGCAGTACTTC.

The V gene is TRBV15, the J gene TRBJ2-1, with D possibly matching TRBD1 (6 bases). CDR3 length: 17 amino acids. Trimming took off 2 bases at V and 2 bases at J, with 16 bases between the two ends. Germline V gene data show CDR1 as LNHNV and CDR2 as YYDKDF (reference sequence). Here the CDR3 DNA reads TGTGCCACCAGCAGAATGCCCGCAGGGGTCCCCTACAATGAGCAGTTCTTC. It codes for CATSRMPAGVPYNEQFF.

About this clone: At one of its ends the junction is not consistent with the germline gene, which may arise from a read error. The chain links TRBV6-4 to TRBJ1-1; possible D gene TRBD1, 6 bases. This CDR3 is 17 amino acids long. Looked up from germline, CDR1 is MRHNA and CDR2 is SNTAGT. The CDR3 DNA follows: TGTGCCAGCAGTTACTCCAGGGAGGGGAGAGGGGGCACTGAAGCTTTCTTT. Translating it yields CASSYSREGRGGTEAFF.

This clone was seen only once. The chain is built from TRBV6-1 and TRBJ2-2, with 13 bases aligning to TRBD2. V lost 0 bases, J lost 1 base, and 8 bases stayed unmatched. Germline V gene sequence: CDR1 MNHNS, CDR2 SASEGT. This CDR3 spans 20 amino acids. CDR3 sequence (DNA): TGTGCCAGCAGTGAAGCGCCGAGGACTAGCGGGAGTTGGAACACCGGGGAGCTGTTTTTT. This gives the protein CASSEAPRTSGSWNTGELFF.

This clone was observed once. This specimen includes other DNA sequences encoding the same CDR3. The chain is built from TRBV5-1 and TRBJ2-7; 7 bases match TRBD1. V lost 4 bases to trimming and J lost 2 bases; unmatched junction nucleotides: 3. The CDR3 length is 13 residues. Per germline, CDR1 SGHRS and CDR2 YFSETQ. CDR3 sequence (DNA): TGCGCCAGCAGCCAGACAGGGCCCTACGAGCAGTACTTC. Translation: CASSQTGPYEQYF.

CDR3 amino acids: CASSPRVLAGSTGELFF. The DNA of the CDR3 is TGTGCCAGCTCACCACGGGTTTTAGCGGGAAGTACCGGGGAGCTGTTTTTT. The J gene is TRBJ2-2, the V gene TRBV18; TRBD2 matches 8 bases. This CDR3 has 17 amino acids. Germline assignment: CDR1 KGHSH and CDR2 LQKENI. V was pared by 1 base and J by 5 bases, with 9 bases of the junction left unmatched. Full variable domain (remainder filled in from reference TRBV18 and TRBJ2-2): NAGVMQNPRHLVRRRGQEARLRCSPMKGHSHVYWYRQLPEEGLKFMVYLQKENIIDESGMPKERFSAEFPKEGPSILRIQQVVRGDSAAYFCASSPRVLAGSTGELFFGEGSRLTVL.